This is a list of T cell receptor beta chains from one sample in a study of response to subunit inactivated influenza vaccine. Using its own MiXCR run on the RT-PCR reads, TCRdb lists one record per CDR3 protein. The sample shows some 520,000 distinct CDR3 sequences, more than 15% of them seen only once. Sequenced material: CD4+ T cells sorted from PBMCs, taken about 23 months after vaccination. All receptors come from a man aged 50 to 69 who received an inactivated influenza vaccine. The CDR3 runs from the conserved cysteine through the conserved F or W. The D gene is left open where the match is weak. Only some rows state a clone size, as once, few, many or a class for expanded clones.

J gene: TRBJ2-7; clone size: .; V gene: TRBV12-3/TRBV12-4; D gene: .; CDR3 DNA: TGTGCCAGCAGTCACGGACGAAGCTGGCCCTACGAGCAGTACTTC; CDR3 protein: CASSHGRSWPYEQYF
J gene: TRBJ1-5; clone size: few; V gene: TRBV12-3/TRBV12-4; D gene: .; CDR3 DNA: TGTGCCAGCAGTTTAGAGGAAATGGGGTTACAGCCCCAGCATTTT; CDR3 protein: CASSLEEMGLQPQHF
J gene: TRBJ2-7; clone size: .; V gene: TRBV27; D gene: .; CDR3 DNA: TGTGCCAGCAGTTCCCCGGGAAGAAGCTCCTACGAGCAGTACTTC; CDR3 protein: CASSSPGRSSYEQYF
J gene: TRBJ2-1; clone size: .; V gene: TRBV28; D gene: TRBD2; CDR3 DNA: TGTGCCAGCAGTTATGGACTAGCGGGAACCTATGAGCAGTTCTTC; CDR3 protein: CASSYGLAGTYEQFF
J gene: TRBJ2-7; clone size: .; V gene: TRBV3-1; D gene: .; CDR3 DNA: TGTGCCAGCAGCCAAGATCAACAGCAGGGTACCAGCTCCTACGAGCAGTACTTC; CDR3 protein: CASSQDQQQGTSSYEQYF
J gene: TRBJ2-1; clone size: .; V gene: TRBV3-1; D gene: TRBD2; CDR3 DNA: TGTGCCAGCAGTTTTAACATAGCGGGGGGAATATACAATGAGCAGTTCTTC; CDR3 protein: CASSFNIAGGIYNEQFF
J gene: TRBJ2-7; clone size: few; V gene: TRBV6-1; D gene: TRBD2; CDR3 DNA: TGTGCCAGCAGTCGACTAGCGGGGGAGAACTACGAGCAGTACTTC; CDR3 protein: CASSRLAGENYEQYF
J gene: TRBJ1-2; clone size: .; V gene: TRBV20-1; D gene: TRBD1; CDR3 DNA: TGCAGTGCTAGACCACACAGGGGGCCGGAAGGCTACACCTTC; CDR3 protein: CSARPHRGPEGYTF
J gene: TRBJ1-4; clone size: few; V gene: TRBV6-1; D gene: .; CDR3 DNA: TGTGCCAGCAGCCAAAACGCACAGGGAAGGGAAAAACTGTTTTTT; CDR3 protein: CASSQNAQGREKLFF
J gene: TRBJ1-5; clone size: few; V gene: TRBV7-8; D gene: .; CDR3 DNA: TGTGCCAGCAGCTTGACTGGGGGACCGTATAGCAATCAGCCCCAGCATTTT; CDR3 protein: CASSLTGGPYSNQPQHF
J gene: TRBJ2-7; clone size: few; V gene: TRBV20-1; D gene: .; CDR3 DNA: TGCAGTGCTCGCCTGGGCTACTACGAGCAGTACTTC; CDR3 protein: CSARLGYYEQYF
J gene: TRBJ2-3; clone size: .; V gene: TRBV12-3/TRBV12-4; D gene: .; CDR3 DNA: TGTGCCAGCATGTTGGGATTGGCTAGGAACACAGATACGCAGTATTTT; CDR3 protein: CASMLGLARNTDTQYF
J gene: TRBJ2-5; clone size: .; V gene: TRBV19; D gene: TRBD2; CDR3 DNA: TGTGCCAGTAGCAACTCCGGGACTAGCGGGAGTACCCAGTACTTC; CDR3 protein: CASSNSGTSGSTQYF
J gene: TRBJ2-5; clone size: few; V gene: TRBV3-1; D gene: .; CDR3 DNA: TGTGCCAGCAGCCAATCTCCGAAAGAGACCCAGTACTTC; CDR3 protein: CASSQSPKETQYF
J gene: TRBJ2-3; clone size: .; V gene: TRBV12-3/TRBV12-4; D gene: TRBD2; CDR3 DNA: TGTGCCAGCAGTTTCGGGGGGGCAGGGGATACGCAGTATTTT; CDR3 protein: CASSFGGAGDTQYF
J gene: TRBJ2-2; clone size: .; V gene: TRBV29-1; D gene: .; CDR3 DNA: TGCAGCGTGACGACAGGCATTTACGCCGGGGAGCTGTTTTTT; CDR3 protein: CSVTTGIYAGELFF
J gene: TRBJ2-1; clone size: .; V gene: TRBV5-5; D gene: .; CDR3 DNA: TGTGCCAGCAGCTTGGCCGTGGGAAGCTCCTACAATGAGCAGTTCTTC; CDR3 protein: CASSLAVGSSYNEQFF
J gene: TRBJ2-3; clone size: .; V gene: TRBV23-1; D gene: .; CDR3 DNA: TGCGCCAGCAGTCACGGCAGGGAGAAGGTTTGCCTCGTTACTAGCACAGATACGCAGTATTTT; CDR3 protein: CASSHGREKVCLVTSTDTQYF
J gene: TRBJ2-3; clone size: .; V gene: TRBV7-2; D gene: .; CDR3 DNA: TGTGCCAGCAGCTTATTAAATCAAGATACGCAGTATTTT; CDR3 protein: CASSLLNQDTQYF
J gene: TRBJ2-1; clone size: few; V gene: TRBV12-3/TRBV12-4; D gene: TRBD2; CDR3 DNA: TGTGCCAGCAGTTCCAGCGGGGGGGCTAGGAGCTCCTACAATGAGCAGTTCTTC; CDR3 protein: CASSSSGGARSSYNEQFF
J gene: TRBJ1-2; clone size: .; V gene: TRBV10-2; D gene: .; CDR3 DNA: TGCGCCAGCAGTGTGGGGGGGGGCAGGGATGGCTACACCTTC; CDR3 protein: CASSVGGGRDGYTF
J gene: TRBJ2-7; clone size: few; V gene: TRBV27; D gene: TRBD1; CDR3 DNA: TGTGCCAGCAGTAAACAGGGGGCCTACTACTCCTACGAGCAGTACTTC; CDR3 protein: CASSKQGAYYSYEQYF
J gene: TRBJ1-1; clone size: .; V gene: TRBV6-1; D gene: .; CDR3 DNA: TGTGCCAGCAGTCTCGGTAGAGGACCGAACACTGAAGCTTTCTTT; CDR3 protein: CASSLGRGPNTEAFF
J gene: TRBJ1-1; clone size: .; V gene: TRBV12-3/TRBV12-4; D gene: .; CDR3 DNA: TGTGCCAGCAGCAGCACATCCACAGGGTTGCGCACTGAAGCTTTCTTT; CDR3 protein: CASSSTSTGLRTEAFF
J gene: TRBJ2-3; clone size: few; V gene: TRBV6-5; D gene: .; CDR3 DNA: TGTGCCAGCAGTTACTTAGCTGCTAGCACAGATACGCAGTATTTT; CDR3 protein: CASSYLAASTDTQYF
J gene: TRBJ1-2; clone size: .; V gene: TRBV9; D gene: .; CDR3 DNA: TGTGCCAGCAGCCCACAGGATAACTATGGCTACACCTTC; CDR3 protein: CASSPQDNYGYTF
J gene: TRBJ2-1; clone size: .; V gene: TRBV7-9; D gene: TRBD1; CDR3 DNA: TGTGCCAGCAGCGTGGGACAGGGGGAGGATGAGCAGTTCTTC; CDR3 protein: CASSVGQGEDEQFF
J gene: TRBJ2-3; clone size: .; V gene: TRBV20-1; D gene: .; CDR3 DNA: TGCAGTGCTAGAGTCGCTCAACCAACAGATACGCAGTATTTT; CDR3 protein: CSARVAQPTDTQYF
J gene: TRBJ2-1; clone size: few; V gene: TRBV20-1; D gene: .; CDR3 DNA: TGCAGTGCTACTCTCTGGGGCGCGACCTACAATGAGCAGTTCTTC; CDR3 protein: CSATLWGATYNEQFF
J gene: TRBJ2-3; clone size: .; V gene: TRBV2; D gene: TRBD2; CDR3 DNA: TGTGCCAGCAGTGAAGAACTAGCGGGGGTCGGTACGCAGTATTTT; CDR3 protein: CASSEELAGVGTQYF
J gene: TRBJ2-6; clone size: .; V gene: TRBV28; D gene: .; CDR3 DNA: TGTGCCAGCTGGGGAAAATCCTCTGGGGCCAACGTCCTGACTTTC; CDR3 protein: CASWGKSSGANVLTF
J gene: TRBJ2-1; clone size: .; V gene: TRBV11-3; D gene: TRBD2; CDR3 DNA: TGTGCCAGCAGCTCCGGGACTAGCGGGGGTCATGAGCAGTTCTTC; CDR3 protein: CASSSGTSGGHEQFF
J gene: TRBJ2-3; clone size: .; V gene: TRBV7-6; D gene: TRBD2; CDR3 DNA: TGTGCCAGCAGCTTAGCCGGGACTAGAGTTCCAGATACGCAGTATTTT; CDR3 protein: CASSLAGTRVPDTQYF
J gene: TRBJ2-1; clone size: .; V gene: TRBV5-1; D gene: TRBD2; CDR3 DNA: TGCGCCAGCAGCTCTTCAACGGGGGGGCCAAGGGAGCAGTTCTTC; CDR3 protein: CASSSSTGGPREQFF
J gene: TRBJ1-2; clone size: few; V gene: TRBV7-2; D gene: .; CDR3 DNA: TGTGCCAGCAGTAAAGAGAACAGGGCATATGGCTACACCTTC; CDR3 protein: CASSKENRAYGYTF
J gene: TRBJ2-1; clone size: many; V gene: TRBV7-2; D gene: .; CDR3 DNA: TGTGCCAGCAGCTCGCAAGGGGGGGTTGAGCAGTTCTTC; CDR3 protein: CASSSQGGVEQFF
J gene: TRBJ2-4; clone size: many; V gene: TRBV12-3/TRBV12-4; D gene: .; CDR3 DNA: TGTGCCAGCAGTTTGGAGGGAGGACGGATGAACATTCAGTACTTC; CDR3 protein: CASSLEGGRMNIQYF
J gene: TRBJ2-7; clone size: few; V gene: TRBV29-1; D gene: TRBD1; CDR3 DNA: TGCAGCGGGACCGGGACAGGGGGCAGGTACGAGCAGTACTTC; CDR3 protein: CSGTGTGGRYEQYF
J gene: TRBJ2-7; clone size: many; V gene: TRBV5-6; D gene: TRBD1; CDR3 DNA: TGTGCCAGCAGCTCGACCTGGGACAGCTTCTACGAGCAGTACTTC; CDR3 protein: CASSSTWDSFYEQYF
J gene: TRBJ2-5; clone size: many; V gene: TRBV6-5; D gene: .; CDR3 DNA: TGTGCCAGCAGTTACTCTTCAGGGTCAGAGACCCAGTACTTC; CDR3 protein: CASSYSSGSETQYF
J gene: TRBJ2-3; clone size: few; V gene: TRBV20-1; D gene: .; CDR3 DNA: TGCAGTGCACTCGGGGTCTCTAGCACAGATACGCAGTATTTT; CDR3 protein: CSALGVSSTDTQYF
J gene: TRBJ1-1; clone size: .; V gene: TRBV20-1; D gene: .; CDR3 DNA: TGCAGTGCTAGAGATCTTAGAGGCTTGAACACTGAAGCTTTCTTT; CDR3 protein: CSARDLRGLNTEAFF
J gene: TRBJ2-2; clone size: .; V gene: TRBV28; D gene: TRBD2; CDR3 DNA: TGTGCCAGCAGTTTACCCTCCGGGAGGGAGGACACCGGGGAGCTGTTTTTT; CDR3 protein: CASSLPSGREDTGELFF
J gene: TRBJ2-1; clone size: many; V gene: TRBV2; D gene: .; CDR3 DNA: TGTGCCAGCAGTACCGGACAGCTTCTAGGAGACAATGAGCAGTTCTTC; CDR3 protein: CASSTGQLLGDNEQFF
J gene: TRBJ2-1; clone size: .; V gene: TRBV19; D gene: .; CDR3 DNA: TGTGCCAGTAGGGGGGGTAGCGGCACGTCCTACAATGAGCAGTTCTTC; CDR3 protein: CASRGGSGTSYNEQFF
J gene: TRBJ2-1; clone size: .; V gene: TRBV14; D gene: .; CDR3 DNA: TGTGCCAGCAGCCAGCCAATGGGCAATGAGCAGTTCTTC; CDR3 protein: CASSQPMGNEQFF
J gene: TRBJ2-3; clone size: .; V gene: TRBV5-4; D gene: TRBD2; CDR3 DNA: TGTGCCAGCAGCTCCGGGACTAGCGGGTCTAGCACAGATACGCAGTATTTT; CDR3 protein: CASSSGTSGSSTDTQYF
J gene: TRBJ2-1; clone size: many; V gene: TRBV2; D gene: .; CDR3 DNA: TGTGCCAGCTCACAGGATTACGGAAATGAGCAGTTCTTC; CDR3 protein: CASSQDYGNEQFF
J gene: TRBJ2-7; clone size: few; V gene: TRBV6-2/TRBV6-3; D gene: TRBD1; CDR3 DNA: TGTGCCAGCAGGACGACAGGGTCCTACGAGCAGTACTTC; CDR3 protein: CASRTTGSYEQYF
J gene: TRBJ1-5; clone size: .; V gene: TRBV7-2; D gene: .; CDR3 DNA: TGTGCCAGCAGCGAAGGGCACTCCAATCAGCCCCAGCATTTT; CDR3 protein: CASSEGHSNQPQHF
J gene: TRBJ2-7; clone size: many; V gene: TRBV10-3; D gene: TRBD1; CDR3 DNA: TGTGCCATCAGTCGCGGACAGGGGGCTCAAGAGCAGTACTTC; CDR3 protein: CAISRGQGAQEQYF
J gene: TRBJ2-2; clone size: .; V gene: TRBV11-2; D gene: .; CDR3 DNA: TGTGCCTGCAGCCCCGGACTCTTGGCCGGGGAGCTGTTTTTT; CDR3 protein: CACSPGLLAGELFF
J gene: TRBJ1-4; clone size: many; V gene: TRBV4-2; D gene: .; CDR3 DNA: TGTGCCAGCAGCCCCCAGAATGAAAAACTGTTTTTT; CDR3 protein: CASSPQNEKLFF
J gene: TRBJ2-5; clone size: many; V gene: TRBV14; D gene: TRBD2; CDR3 DNA: TGTGCCACCAAAGCGGGAAACCAAGAGACCCAGTACTTC; CDR3 protein: CATKAGNQETQYF
J gene: TRBJ1-4; clone size: .; V gene: TRBV14; D gene: .; CDR3 DNA: TGTGCCAGCAGCAAGGGGGGAAATGAAAAACTGTTTTTT; CDR3 protein: CASSKGGNEKLFF